This T cell receptor beta chain is from a study of control samples from healthy donors and cancer patients. Deletions cut 5 bases from V and 5 bases from J, with 12 bases between. The CDR3 totals 13 residues. CDR1 is SGHDN and CDR2 is FVKESK in the germline V gene. Profiling relied on immunoSEQ multiplex PCR, and the TCRdb table lists in-frame clones only, not all of them. This sample carries fewer than 150,000 clones, 75% to 95% of them seen once, and the ten largest clones take 2% to 2.5%. This clone was observed a few times. Sequencing used blood. The chain links TRBV14 to TRBJ2-5, with D perhaps matching TRBD2 (5 bases). The TCR was taken from a man younger than 30 in good health. The CDR3 DNA follows: TGTGCCAGCAGCTCGCCCGGCGGGGAGACCCAGTACTTC. Its translation is CASSSPGGETQYF.